The rows below give T cell receptor beta chains drawn from one sample of a study of OX40 agonist ivuxolimab in advanced cancers. The table came from immunoSEQ multiplex PCR; TCRdb's copy has only in-frame clones and leaves some out. The sample carries some 74,000 clones, over 75% recorded once. The sample consisted of CD4+ or CD8+ T cells sorted from blood, taken in a trial of the OX40 agonist ivuxolimab. The receptors come from an adult with an advanced solid tumor such as melanoma, head and neck, liver or kidney cancer. Both conserved end residues are part of each CDR3. The D gene is left open where the match is weak. Only part of the rows carry a size: once, few, many, or a class if the clone is expanded.

size,J,D,V,CDR3,DNA
NA,TRBJ2-1,NA,TRBV6-5,CASSRRGEQFF,TGTGCCAGCAGCCGGAGGGGGGAGCAGTTCTTC
NA,TRBJ1-1,NA,TRBV18,CASSPNGGRTEAFF,TGTGCCAGCTCACCAAACGGGGGTCGCACTGAAGCTTTCTTT
few,TRBJ1-4,NA,TRBV9,CASSATATNEKLFF,TGTGCCAGCAGCGCGACAGCCACTAATGAAAAACTGTTTTTT
NA,TRBJ2-5,TRBD1,TRBV6-5,CASSTGQGVAETQYF,TGTGCCAGCAGCACGGGACAGGGGGTAGCAGAGACCCAGTACTTC
NA,TRBJ1-1,TRBD1,TRBV6-6,CASSDGTGHYTEAFF,TGTGCCAGCAGTGATGGGACAGGTCACTACACTGAAGCTTTCTTT
NA,TRBJ2-7,TRBD2,TRBV7-8,CASSLGTSQYF,TGTGCCAGCAGCTTAGGGACTAGTCAGTACTTC
few,TRBJ2-7,NA,TRBV5-4,CASRLNRGQNAGEQYF,TGTGCCAGCAGGCTTAATCGGGGACAAAACGCAGGCGAGCAGTACTTC
NA,TRBJ2-7,TRBD2,TRBV6-1,CASSEGLAYEQYF,TGTGCCAGCAGTGAGGGACTAGCATACGAGCAGTACTTC
NA,TRBJ1-6,NA,TRBV6-4,CASSDSNSPLHF,TGTGCCAGCAGTGACTCCAATTCACCCCTCCACTTT
NA,TRBJ2-4,NA,TRBV27,CASSWVGSAKNIQYF,TGTGCCAGCAGTTGGGTAGGATCGGCCAAAAACATTCAGTACTTC
NA,TRBJ1-5,TRBD1,TRBV6-5,CASSFRQGEQPQHF,TGTGCCAGCAGTTTCCGACAGGGAGAACAGCCCCAGCATTTT
NA,TRBJ2-3,TRBD1,TRBV5-1,CASSSTRQGITDTQYF,TGCGCCAGCAGCTCCACCCGACAGGGGATAACAGATACGCAGTATTTT
few,TRBJ1-6,NA,TRBV2,CASSGETNSPLHF,TGTGCCAGCAGTGGGGAAACTAATTCACCCCTCCACTTT
few,TRBJ1-2,NA,TRBV6-1,CASSGMGAMNYGYTF,TGTGCCAGCAGTGGCATGGGTGCGATGAACTATGGCTACACCTTC
NA,TRBJ2-1,NA,TRBV28,CASSLYNEQFF,TGTGCCAGCAGTCTCTACAATGAGCAGTTCTTC
NA,TRBJ1-4,NA,TRBV27,CASRSGPEGGKLFF,TGTGCCAGCAGATCAGGGCCCGAAGGAGGGAAACTGTTTTTT
NA,TRBJ2-7,NA,TRBV6-6,CASSLAQGSYEQYF,TGTGCCAGCAGTTTAGCCCAGGGGTCCTACGAGCAGTACTTC
NA,TRBJ2-7,NA,TRBV11-2,CASSRDLSYEQYF,TGTGCCAGCAGCCGGGACTTATCCTACGAGCAGTACTTC
NA,TRBJ2-5,TRBD1,TRBV7-2,CASSRDRGTETQYF,TGTGCCAGCAGCCGGGACAGGGGAACGGAGACCCAGTACTTC
NA,TRBJ1-1,TRBD1,TRBV19,CASRNRGPTEAFF,TGTGCCAGTAGAAACAGGGGGCCGACTGAAGCTTTCTTT
NA,TRBJ1-4,NA,TRBV28,CASSFGGANEKLFF,TGTGCCAGCAGTTTCGGAGGGGCTAATGAAAAACTGTTTTTT
NA,TRBJ2-7,TRBD1,TRBV4-2,CASSQDSGTGVGEQYF,TGTGCCAGCAGCCAAGATTCGGGGACAGGGGTGGGCGAGCAGTACTTC
NA,TRBJ1-1,NA,TRBV5-4,CASSSRGLNTEAFF,TGTGCCAGCAGTTCTAGGGGTCTGAACACTGAAGCTTTCTTT
NA,TRBJ1-5,NA,TRBV28,CATTGSVDQPQHF,TGTGCCACTACGGGGTCCGTGGATCAGCCCCAGCATTTT
NA,TRBJ2-7,NA,TRBV30,CAWSLGGAAREQYF,TGTGCCTGGAGTCTGGGGGGGGCCGCCCGGGAGCAGTACTTC
NA,TRBJ1-1,NA,TRBV6-1,CASTLGGLNTEAFF,TGTGCCAGCACCCTCGGGGGCCTGAACACTGAAGCTTTCTTT
NA,TRBJ1-5,TRBD1,TRBV5-1,CASRTGEQSPQHF,TGCGCCAGCCGTACAGGGGAGCAATCGCCCCAGCATTTT